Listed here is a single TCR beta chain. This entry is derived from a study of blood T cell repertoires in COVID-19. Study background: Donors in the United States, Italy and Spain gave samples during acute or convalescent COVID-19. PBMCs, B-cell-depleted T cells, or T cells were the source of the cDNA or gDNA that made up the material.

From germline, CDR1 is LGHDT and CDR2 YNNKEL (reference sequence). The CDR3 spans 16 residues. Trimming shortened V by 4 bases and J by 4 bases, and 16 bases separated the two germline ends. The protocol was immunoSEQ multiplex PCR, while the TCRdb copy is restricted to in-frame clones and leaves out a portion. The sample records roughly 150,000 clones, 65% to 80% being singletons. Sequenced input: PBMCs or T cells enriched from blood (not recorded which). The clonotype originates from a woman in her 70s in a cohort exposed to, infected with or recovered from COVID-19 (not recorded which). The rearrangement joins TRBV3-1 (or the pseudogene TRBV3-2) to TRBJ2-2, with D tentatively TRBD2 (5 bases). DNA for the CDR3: TGTGCCAGCAGCCCCGCTATGGGTCGGGGCACCGGGGAGCTGTTTTTT. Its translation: CASSPAMGRGTGELFF.